Each of the 28 T cell receptor beta chains below was sequenced from the same sample in a study of cytomegalovirus exposure and HLA in healthy donors. Primers: 60 Vbeta forward and 13 Jbeta reverse. Produced via immunoSEQ multiplex PCR; TCRdb's table is partial and in-frame only. The table includes around 150,000 clones, 55% to 85% detected once. Sample: PBMCs. The receptors shown here come from a man aged 35-49 years in good health and CMV-seronegative.

The rearrangement joins TRBV6-5 to TRBJ2-7; D not resolved. Germline CDR1 MNHEY, CDR2 SVGAGI. The CDR3 consists of 12 residues. V was cut by 8 bases and J by 0 bases, with 8 bases left in between. CDR3 loop: CASESVSYEQYF. DNA of the CDR3: TGTGCCAGCGAGTCGGTCTCCTACGAGCAGTACTTC.

This clone came up once. The chain is built from TRBV10-3 and TRBJ2-1; 14 bases map to TRBD2. The J segment lost 8 bases and the V segment lost 2 bases, leaving 2 bases of the junction unmatched. The CDR3 spans 15 residues. Germline V gene data show CDR1 as ENHRY and CDR2 as SYGVKD. DNA for the CDR3: TGTGCCATCAGTGAGGGGACTAGCGGGAGCTATGAGCAGTTCTTC. It translates to CAISEGTSGSYEQFF.

The chain carries TRBV27 and TRBJ1-5; no clear D. The CDR3 has 14 amino acids. Trimming left V 3 bases short and J 6 bases short, with 12 bases between. Looked up from germline, CDR1 is MNHEY and CDR2 is SMNVEV (reference sequence). For the CDR3, the DNA is TGTGCCAGCAGTTTGTGGAGGGAGGGTCAGCCCCAGCATTTT. Its protein is CASSLWREGQPQHF.

The CDR3 protein is CASSYSIAGGLETQYF. CDR3 sequence (DNA): TGTGCCAGCAGTTACTCGATAGCGGGGGGTTTGGAGACCCAGTACTTC. The chain has TRBV6-5 and TRBJ2-5; 10 bases match TRBD2. The CDR3 has 16 residues. CDR1 is MNHEY, CDR2 SVGAGI, per germline. Germline trimming cut 0 bases from V and 5 bases from J; bases unmatched to any gene: 6.

V usage is TRBV7-9 and J usage is TRBJ2-5, with TRBD2 matching over 10 bases. After removal of 5 bases from V and 5 bases from J, the junction contained 2 bases not matched to a gene. There are 13 residues in the CDR3. From germline, CDR1 is SEHNR and CDR2 FQNEAQ (reference sequence). CDR3 bases: TGTGCCAGCAGCATTAGCGGGGGGGAGACCCAGTACTTC. Its protein product is CASSISGGETQYF. Variable domain in full (rest from reference TRBV7-9 and TRBJ2-5): DTGVSQNPRHKITKRGQNVTFRCDPISEHNRLYWYRQTLGQGPEFLTYFQNEAQLEKSRLLSDRFSAERPKGSFSTLEIQRTEQGDSAMYLCASSISGGETQYFGPGTRLLVL.

This chain links TRBV7-2 with TRBJ2-3, with D possibly being TRBD2 (6 bases). Trimming removed 5 bases from V and 3 bases from J, with 15 bases in between. The CDR3 runs to 15 residues. The germline gives CDR1 SGHTA, CDR2 FQGNSA. Here the CDR3 DNA reads TGTGCCAGCAGCCCAATTGGAGGGAGGACAGATACGCAGTATTTT. Translation gives CASSPIGGRTDTQYF.

The V gene is TRBV5-4, the J gene TRBJ2-7, with 10 bases aligning to TRBD2. V was clipped by 0 bases and J by 6 bases; unmatched bases: 6. There are 15 residues in the CDR3. Germline values: CDR1 SGHNT, CDR2 YYREEE (reference sequence). As DNA, the CDR3 is TGTGCCAGCAGCTTGGAGTCTAGCGGGAGTATCGAGCAGTACTTC. It translates to CASSLESSGSIEQYF.

This rearrangement joins TRBV18 to TRBJ2-5; perhaps TRBD2 as D (6 bases). Germline lookup yields CDR1 KGHSH and CDR2 LQKENI. This CDR3 comprises 16 residues. V was trimmed by 3 bases and J by 0 bases, leaving 14 bases between them. Written as DNA, the CDR3 is TGTGCCAGCTCACCGGAACGGGAGTTAAACCAAGAGACCCAGTACTTC. This sequence encodes CASSPERELNQETQYF.

This clone came up a few times. The chain joins TRBV9 to TRBJ1-1; D possibly corresponds to TRBD1 (6 bases). Germline-derived CDR1 and CDR2 are SGDLS and YYNGEE. The CDR3 spans 14 residues. The germline V and J ends were trimmed by 3 bases and 7 bases, with 16 bases remaining between them. Written as DNA, the CDR3 is TGTGCCAGCAGCGCCCTGATGGGGGCCGGTGAAGCTTTCTTT. It specifies CASSALMGAGEAFF.

The V and J genes are TRBV18 and TRBJ2-1; 13 bases line up with TRBD2. The junction had 12 bases not matched to a gene; V was cut back by 2 bases and J by 8 bases. This CDR3 region has 18 residues. Germline V gene sequence: CDR1 KGHSH, CDR2 LQKENI. CDR3 region: CASSPFRTSGSTVYEQFF. In nucleotides, the CDR3 is TGTGCCAGCTCACCATTCCGGACTAGCGGGAGTACCGTCTATGAGCAGTTCTTC.

The V gene is TRBV11-2, the J gene TRBJ1-1; TRBD1 might be the D (5 bases). This CDR3 contains 14 residues. Per germline, CDR1 SGHAT and CDR2 FQNNGV. The germline V and J ends were trimmed by 6 bases and 5 bases, with 16 bases remaining between them. The CDR3 DNA is TGTGCCAGCAGGACCAGTGGGGCGAGGACTGAAGCTTTCTTT. It encodes CASRTSGARTEAFF.

The rearrangement uses TRBV5-1 and TRBJ2-5; 7 nucleotides line up with TRBD1. The J call may be in error: the DNA end matches TRBJ2-7 better. This CDR3 has 16 residues. Looked up from germline, CDR1 is SGHRS and CDR2 is YFSETQ. Here the CDR3 DNA reads TGCGCCAGCAGCCCCCAATGGACAGGTTTAAGTGACGAGCAGTACTTC. The encoded protein is CASSPQWTGLSDEQYF.

This clone was seen just once. The rearrangement uses TRBV9 and TRBJ1-2; 8 positions match TRBD1. Germline-derived CDR1 and CDR2 are SGDLS and YYNGEE. CDR3 length: 16 amino acids. V lost 0 bases to trimming and J lost 8 bases; unmatched junction nucleotides: 12. CDR3 in DNA: TGTGCCAGCAGCGTAGCTGGGTGGGGCAGGGGGCAAGGCTACACCTTC. Translated: CASSVAGWGRGQGYTF.

The gene calls are TRBV6-5 and TRBJ2-2, with D maybe TRBD2 (6 bases). V lost 8 bases to trimming and J lost 8 bases, with 15 bases between them. The CDR3 consists of 13 residues. Germline loops: CDR1 MNHEY, CDR2 SVGAGI. The CDR3, as DNA: TGTGCCAGCCGCTCTAGCGATCCGGGGGAGCTGTTTTTT. Encoded protein: CASRSSDPGELFF.

The V and J genes are TRBV6-7 and TRBJ2-3, with 8 bases fitting TRBD2. TRBV6-7 is marked as an open reading frame, function uncertain. Losses at the gene ends were 2 bases for V and 0 bases for J; bases not matched to a gene: 4. CDR3 length: 16 amino acids. CDR3 bases: TGTGCCAGCAGTTACCCCCGGGGGGGGAGCACAGATACGCAGTATTTT. This translates into CASSYPRGGSTDTQYF.

This clone has only a few counts. The chain is built from TRBV2 and TRBJ2-7; D is unresolved. The CDR3 consists of 14 residues. Between the trimmed V and J ends, which lost 2 bases and 0 bases, there was a span of 8 bases. Germline V gives CDR1 SNHLY, CDR2 FYNNEI. CDR3 DNA: TGTGCCAGCAGTGAATACCCGAGCTCCTACGAGCAGTACTTC. This translates into CASSEYPSSYEQYF. The whole variable domain, filled in from reference TRBV2 and TRBJ2-7, reads EPEVTQTPSHQVTQMGQEVILRCVPISNHLYFYWYRQILGQKVEFLVSFYNNEISEKSEIFDDQFSVERPDGSNFTLKIRSTKLEDSAMYFCASSEYPSSYEQYFGPGTRLTVT.

The rearrangement links TRBV7-2 to TRBJ1-4; 8 bases match TRBD1. Germline V gene data show CDR1 as SGHTA and CDR2 as FQGNSA. This CDR3 has 15 amino acids. The V and J ends lost 3 bases and 7 bases, in that order; junction bases with no gene match: 7. The DNA for the CDR3 is TGTGCCAGCAGCTTTCAGGGGGCCCGGGGTGAAAAACTGTTTTTT. Encoded protein: CASSFQGARGEKLFF.

CDR3 DNA sequence: TGTGCCAGCAGCAAGAACAGGGGGCGGGATACGCAGTATTTT. It yields the protein CASSKNRGRDTQYF. The gene calls are TRBV7-9 and TRBJ2-3, with 9 nucleotides matching TRBD1. The V gene end was trimmed by 5 bases and the J gene end by 6 bases; junction bases not matched to a gene: 6. The germline gives CDR1 SEHNR, CDR2 FQNEAQ (reference sequence). The CDR3 sequence is 14 residues long.

The chain is built from TRBV2 and TRBJ2-3; 8 bases map to TRBD2. Per the germline V gene, CDR1 is SNHLY and CDR2 is FYNNEI. After removal of 2 bases from V and 0 bases from J, the junction contained 10 bases not matched to a gene. This CDR3 has 18 residues. The CDR3 DNA follows: TGTGCCAGCAGTGAATACCTAGCGGGCGCCATTAGCACAGATACGCAGTATTTT. It specifies CASSEYLAGAISTDTQYF.

In its sample, this clone was seen once. The genes are TRBV6-5 and TRBJ2-2, with 7 bases that match TRBD1. The CDR3 length is 15 residues. The V gene end was trimmed by 6 bases and the J gene end by 0 bases; junction bases not matched to a gene: 4. Per the germline V gene, CDR1 is MNHEY and CDR2 is SVGAGI. The CDR3 loop reads CASSRDSANTGELFF. DNA for the CDR3: TGTGCCAGCAGCCGGGACAGCGCGAACACCGGGGAGCTGTTTTTT.

The chain recombines TRBV5-1 with TRBJ2-7; TRBD1 matches at 7 bases. The CDR3 runs 14 residues. After removal of 3 bases from V and 1 base from J, the junction contained 4 bases not matched to a gene. Germline-derived CDR1 and CDR2 are SGHRS and YFSETQ. CDR3 nucleotides: TGCGCCAGCAGCTCGGGGACAGATTCCTACGAGCAGTACTTC. It codes for CASSSGTDSYEQYF.

This chain joins TRBV15 and TRBJ1-3; 7 nucleotides match TRBD1. Losses at the gene ends were 0 bases for V and 10 bases for J; bases not matched to a gene: 3. This CDR3 has 13 residues. The V gene's germline CDR1 is LNHNV and CDR2 YYDKDF (reference sequence). DNA of the CDR3: TGTGCCACCAGCAGAGACAGGGGGAATACCATATATTTT. It specifies CATSRDRGNTIYF. The whole variable domain, filled in from reference TRBV15 and TRBJ1-3, reads DAMVIQNPRYQVTQFGKPVTLSCSQTLNHNVMYWYQQKSSQAPKLLFHYYDKDFNNEADTPDNFQSRRPNTSFCFLDIRSPGLGDTAMYLCATSRDRGNTIYFGEGSWLTVV.

This chain joins TRBV7-2 and TRBJ1-4; weak D call: TRBD1 (5 bases). CDR1 and CDR2 (germline): SGHTA, FQGNSA. V lost 5 bases and J lost 0, with 10 bases in between. The CDR3 length is 15 residues. The CDR3 spells CASSLGGSTNEKLFF. CDR3 bases: TGTGCCAGCAGCCTCGGGGGGTCAACTAATGAAAAACTGTTTTTT.

This clone has just one count. The chain links TRBV2 to TRBJ2-7; D may be TRBD1 (5 bases). CDR3 length equals 14 residues. Deletions cut 7 bases from V and 0 bases from J, with 13 bases between. CDR1 is SNHLY and CDR2 is FYNNEI in the germline V gene. CDR3 in DNA: TGTGCCAGCAACGAGGACATCTACTCCTACGAGCAGTACTTC. Amino acid sequence: CASNEDIYSYEQYF.

The gene calls are TRBV5-1 and TRBJ1-2; no clear D gene. V lost 0 bases and J 2 bases, leaving 14 bases between the germline ends. Germline CDR1 is SGHRS and CDR2 is YFSETQ. The CDR3 runs to 16 residues. The CDR3 DNA is TGCGCCAGCAGCTTGGCCCGCTCAGGCTCAAACTATGGCTACACCTTC. Encoded protein: CASSLARSGSNYGYTF.

The rearrangement joins TRBV5-4 to TRBJ2-3, with no clear D. Germline CDR1 and CDR2: SGHNT and YYREEE (reference sequence). V was shortened by 0 bases and J by 0 bases, with 5 bases between the two germline ends. The CDR3 has 14 residues. This CDR3 reads CASSLDGSTDTQYF. The DNA of the CDR3 is TGTGCCAGCAGCTTGGACGGGAGCACAGATACGCAGTATTTT.

This clone was found once. The sample has other DNA sequences that encode this CDR3 too. This chain's CDR3 is CAWMVGGGSYEQYF. The CDR3 DNA is TGTGCCTGGATGGTTGGCGGGGGCTCCTACGAGCAGTACTTC. The rearrangement uses TRBV30 and TRBJ2-7; 7 positions agree with TRBD2. Germline CDR1 reads GTSNPN; CDR2 reads SVGIG (reference sequence). This CDR3 is built from 14 residues. After removal of 4 bases from V and 0 bases from J, the junction contained 6 bases not matched to a gene.

V usage is TRBV10-3 and J usage is TRBJ2-2; no clear D. Trimming removed 3 bases from V and 2 bases from J, with 10 bases in between. The CDR3 consists of 15 residues. Per germline, CDR1 ENHRY and CDR2 SYGVKD. In nucleotides, the CDR3 is TGTGCCATCAGTGATAGCCAGCCAAACACCGGGGAGCTGTTTTTT. Translated: CAISDSQPNTGELFF.